This TCR beta chain emerged from a study of T cell repertoires in cytomegalovirus infection. Study-level information: A matching HLA type, together with CMV infection, was signaled by public TCR beta signatures.

This clonotype was seen ten or more times. Antigen unknown. TCRdb reanalysed the reads using MiXCR and keeps one entry per CDR3 protein. The table records around 300,000 distinct CDR3 sequences, approximately 9.5% of them present only once. The CDR3 covers 18 residues. The ends lost 0 bases at V and 0 bases at J; junction bases unmatched: 7. Germline V CDR1 and CDR2: SEHNR, FQNEAQ (reference sequence). Whole-study findings and limits: Summed frequency of shared TCR beta families picked out CMV carriers who also had the relevant HLA. HLA-C-restricted CMV-specific TCR beta clonotypes were dominant in the ex vivo response.

The chain employs TRBV7-9 and TRBJ1-3; 8 nucleotides line up with TRBD1. Sequencing was performed on PBMCs. This TCR derives from a human donor in good health (CMV status not recorded). Some clones in this sample may be carry-over from other donors' samples. This CDR3 is CASSLAGGTGHSGNTIYF. For the CDR3, the DNA is TGTGCCAGCAGCTTAGCGGGAGGGACAGGACACTCTGGAAACACCATATATTTT. The full variable domain, completed using reference TRBV7-9 and TRBJ1-3, is DTGVSQNPRHKITKRGQNVTFRCDPISEHNRLYWYRQTLGQGPEFLTYFQNEAQLEKSRLLSDRFSAERPKGSFSTLEIQRTEQGDSAMYLCASSLAGGTGHSGNTIYFGEGSWLTVV.